Sequencing of this T cell receptor (beta chain) was carried out in a study of shared clonotypes between healthy human individuals. For the study at large: Every donor yielded three CD4 naive, three CD4 memory, two CD8 naive and one CD8 memory plate.

Germline trimming cut 6 bases from V and 7 bases from J; bases unmatched to any gene: 9. This CDR3 spans 15 amino acids. Germline CDR1 is LGHNT and CDR2 is FRNRAP. In the naive CD8 group, cells lacked CD45RO and were positively selected for CCR7, so terminally differentiated effector memory CD45RA+ cells were left out. TCRdb's table, derived via immunoSEQ multiplex PCR, lists solely in-frame clones and lacks some. The sample lists roughly 590,000 clones; roughly 96% were seen once. The sequence was obtained from a woman aged 25 to 39 in good health. Sequencing was carried out using naive CD8+ T cells sorted from blood. The chain recombines TRBV12-5 with TRBJ2-1; 10 positions agree with TRBD1. The DNA for the CDR3 is TGTGCTAGTGGCCAAACCGGGACAGGGGAGAATGAGCAGTTCTTC. Translating it yields CASGQTGTGENEQFF.